Following are 24 T cell receptor beta chains from one sample sequenced in a study of human T cells and chemical hapten exposure. The time point was: patch test 1, 2 weeks after DPC sensitization. Treatment described: therapeutic diphenylcyclopropenone sensitization with weekly scalp DPC. TCRdb analysed the RACE reads with MiXCR anew, one entry per CDR3 protein. This table has more than 150,000 distinct CDR3 sequences, about 14% appearing once. The source material was whole blood, sampled in connection with sensitization to the hapten diphenylcyclopropenone (DPC). The receptor source for this set is a woman aged 25 to 45 with alopecia areata. Some clones in this sample may be carry-over from other donors' samples.

This chain connects TRBV7-9 to TRBJ2-2; TRBD2 agrees at 8 bases. Losses at the gene ends were 3 bases for V and 6 bases for J; bases not matched to a gene: 6. The CDR3 is 15 residues long. Germline CDR1 is SEHNR and CDR2 is FQNEAQ (reference sequence). The chain's CDR3 is CASSFSSGVAGELFF. Here the CDR3 DNA reads TGTGCCAGCAGCTTTAGTAGCGGGGTCGCCGGGGAGCTGTTTTTT.

The rearrangement links TRBV6-2 or TRBV6-3 to TRBJ1-2, with D uncertain. Germline CDR1 and CDR2: MNHEY and SVGEGT. The ends were cut back, 0 bases at V and 3 bases at J, with 8 bases in the middle. The CDR3 extends over 14 amino acids. CDR3 sequence (DNA): TGTGCCAGCAGTTACTCTGAAAGCGACTATGGCTACACCTTC. Its protein product is CASSYSESDYGYTF.

This chain uses TRBV29-1 with TRBJ1-1; 8 nucleotides match TRBD1. Trimming cost V 7 bases and J 3 bases; bases outside gene matches: 10. The CDR3 extends over 14 amino acids. CDR1 and CDR2 from the germline V gene are SQVTM and ANQGSEA. The CDR3 loop is CSARQGLRDTEAFF. The CDR3, as DNA: TGCAGCGCCCGACAGGGGCTTCGGGACACTGAAGCTTTCTTT.

This rearrangement joins TRBV20-1 to TRBJ2-1; 8 positions agree with TRBD1. The CDR3 totals 18 residues. V shed 0 bases, J shed 0 bases, and the junction held 10 bases outside the gene matches. CDR1 is DFQATT and CDR2 is SNEGSKA in the germline V gene (reference sequence). The chain's CDR3 is CSARDRGQGASSYNEQFF. The CDR3 DNA reads TGCAGTGCTAGAGATAGAGGGCAGGGGGCGAGCTCCTACAATGAGCAGTTCTTC.

This clonotype has just one count. The chain employs TRBV6-4 and TRBJ2-1, with 10 bases identical to TRBD1. With 6 bases clipped from V and 8 bases from J, the junction kept 4 bases outside the gene matches. The CDR3 covers 13 residues. Germline V gives CDR1 MRHNA, CDR2 SNTAGT. CDR3 sequence: CASSRDRGDEQFF. For the CDR3, the DNA is TGTGCCAGCAGCCGGGACAGGGGCGATGAGCAGTTCTTC.

The chain is built from TRBV6-1 and TRBJ2-2; D not certain. V shed 2 bases and J shed 6 bases, with 4 bases lying between them. This CDR3 contains 12 residues. CDR1 is MNHNS and CDR2 is SASEGT in the germline V gene. The CDR3 protein is CASSERSGELFF. For the CDR3, the DNA is TGTGCCAGCAGTGAAAGGTCCGGGGAGCTGTTTTTT.

This chain links TRBV29-1 with TRBJ2-2; 9 bases fit TRBD2. CDR1 and CDR2 from the germline V gene are SQVTM and ANQGSEA. This CDR3 contains 17 residues. With V trimmed by 6 bases and J by 2 bases, 13 bases remained unmatched. The DNA for the CDR3 is TGCAGCGTAGAGGATTGGCGGGAGGGTCTTAACACCGGGGAGCTGTTTTTT. Protein sequence: CSVEDWREGLNTGELFF.

This clonotype was seen a few times. Germline is not matched at one junction end, which may reflect a read error. The chain recombines TRBV15 with TRBJ2-1; TRBD2 is a possible D gene (5 bases). Germline V CDR1 and CDR2: LNHNV, YYDKDF (reference sequence). This CDR3 has 15 amino acids. The CDR3 reads CATSPEGLSSNEQFF. Written as DNA, the CDR3 is TGTGCCACCAGCCCTGAAGGACTCTCCTCCAATGAGCAGTTCTTC.

The chain has TRBV28 and TRBJ2-7, with a tentative D call TRBD2 (6 bases). The CDR3 consists of 16 residues. CDR1 and CDR2 from the germline V gene are MDHEN and SYDVKM. V was shortened by 2 bases and J by 1 base, with 15 bases between the two germline ends. In DNA, the CDR3 is TGTGCCAGCAGTTTAGGAGGGACTGACGGTTCCTACGAGCAGTACTTC. Translation gives CASSLGGTDGSYEQYF.

The chain is built from TRBV3-1 and TRBJ2-1, with TRBD1 matching 10 bases. With V trimmed by 3 bases and J by 1 base, 3 bases remained unmatched. The CDR3 sequence is 16 residues long. Germline V gives CDR1 LGHDT, CDR2 YNNKEL (reference sequence). CDR3 nucleotides: TGTGCCAGCAGCCAGAGGGACAGGGGATCCTACAATGAGCAGTTCTTC. The encoded protein is CASSQRDRGSYNEQFF.

This clonotype was observed many times. The chain has TRBV7-7 and TRBJ2-1; the D is unclear. This CDR3 is built from 11 residues. The V gene lost 11 bases and the J gene lost 8 bases, with 13 bases spanning the gap. CDR1 and CDR2 (germline): SSHAT, FNYEAQ (reference sequence). The CDR3 is CACPWSHEQFF. The DNA of the CDR3 is TGTGCCTGCCCTTGGAGCCATGAGCAGTTCTTC.

The sample holds a few counts of this clonotype. The chain has TRBV7-2 and TRBJ1-6; tentatively, D is TRBD1 (5 bases). Per the germline V gene, CDR1 is SGHTA and CDR2 is FQGNSA. Trimming removed 5 bases from V and 7 bases from J, with 15 bases in between. The CDR3 sequence is 15 residues long. CDR3: CASSPGRGGNSPLHF. The CDR3 DNA sequence: TGTGCCAGCAGCCCCGGACGGGGCGGAAATTCACCCCTCCACTTT.

The chain joins TRBV11-2 to TRBJ1-2; perhaps TRBD1 as D (5 bases). CDR1 and CDR2 from the germline V gene are SGHAT and FQNNGV. V lost 5 bases to trimming and J lost 2 bases, with 12 bases between them. CDR3 length equals 14 residues. In DNA form, the CDR3 reads TGTGCCAGCAGCCGGACTGGGGGAAACTATGGCTACACCTTC. This translates into CASSRTGGNYGYTF.

This clonotype was picked up a small number of times. This rearrangement joins TRBV11-1 to TRBJ1-2, with no clear D. This CDR3 region has 12 residues. Germline V lookup: CDR1 SGHAT, CDR2 FQDESV (reference sequence). Trimming removed 5 bases from V and 12 bases from J, with 16 bases in between. CDR3 region: CASSQPGGPHTF. The DNA of the CDR3 is TGTGCCAGCAGCCAACCGGGAGGCCCCCACACCTTC.

This clonotype was seen a handful of times. The chain uses TRBV4-1 and TRBJ2-2, with a weak D call TRBD2 (5 bases). The ends were cut back, 0 bases at V and 7 bases at J, with 9 bases in the middle. The CDR3 length is 14 residues. Germline-derived CDR1 and CDR2 are MGHRA and YSYEKL. The CDR3 here is CASSQEGADGELFF. The CDR3 nucleotides are TGCGCCAGCAGCCAAGAGGGAGCGGACGGGGAGCTGTTTTTT.

This clonotype appeared a few times. The gene calls are TRBV20-1 and TRBJ2-1; no firm D call. Trimming took off 4 bases at V and 4 bases at J, with 2 bases between the two ends. The CDR3 has 10 residues. CDR1 and CDR2 from the germline V gene are DFQATT and SNEGSKA (reference sequence). CDR3 sequence: CSAKYNEQFF. The CDR3 DNA reads TGCAGTGCTAAATACAATGAGCAGTTCTTC.

This clonotype was found a few times. The rearrangement links TRBV9 to TRBJ2-1, with D perhaps TRBD1 (6 bases). Trimming left V 4 bases short and J 4 bases short, with 18 bases between. This CDR3 has 16 amino acids. Germline V gene sequence: CDR1 SGDLS, CDR2 YYNGEE. The CDR3 region has the DNA TGTGCCAGCAGCTCCTTCAGGGGCATGAGGTACAATGAGCAGTTCTTC. It is translated as CASSSFRGMRYNEQFF.

The V call is TRBV29-1, the J call TRBJ2-1; D possibly corresponds to TRBD1 (6 bases). V lost 3 bases and J 9 bases, leaving 15 bases between the germline ends. The CDR3 totals 13 residues. Per germline, CDR1 SQVTM and CDR2 ANQGSEA. The CDR3 sequence is CSVESQLRGEQFF. DNA of the CDR3: TGCAGCGTTGAGAGCCAGCTCAGGGGTGAGCAGTTCTTC.

This clonotype was counted many times. The chain joins TRBV27 to TRBJ1-5; D is unresolved. The germline CDR1 and CDR2 sequences are MNHEY and SMNVEV (reference sequence). Trimming cost V 5 bases and J 6 bases, with 17 bases left between them. This CDR3 is 15 amino acids long. The CDR3 DNA reads TGTGCCAGCAGTGCATACATTGCCCTCGGTCAGCCCCAGCATTTT. Translated, it gives CASSAYIALGQPQHF.

This chain connects TRBV6-1 to TRBJ2-5; D may be TRBD1 (6 bases). From germline, CDR1 is MNHNS and CDR2 SASEGT. V lost 4 bases and J lost 6, with 15 bases in between. The CDR3 is made up of 14 amino acids. The DNA of the CDR3 is TGTGCCAGCAGTGCCAGGGGTTCGGAAAAGACCCAGTACTTC. Residues: CASSARGSEKTQYF.

The chain uses TRBV12-3 or TRBV12-4 and TRBJ1-1; no clear D gene. The CDR3 runs 14 residues. Between the trimmed V and J ends, which lost 0 bases and 1 base, there was a span of 6 bases. CDR3 sequence (DNA): TGTGCCAGCAGTTTAGCGGAAACGAACACTGAAGCTTTCTTT. Translation: CASSLAETNTEAFF.

The V gene is TRBV6-1, the J gene TRBJ2-2, with 7 bases lining up with TRBD1. The CDR3 spans 14 residues. Looked up from germline, CDR1 is MNHNS and CDR2 is SASEGT. The V and J ends lost 1 base and 9 bases, in that order; junction bases with no gene match: 5. The CDR3 loop is CASSEGTGARELFF. The CDR3 region has the DNA TGTGCCAGCAGTGAAGGAACAGGGGCGCGGGAGCTGTTTTTT.

This chain joins TRBV29-1 and TRBJ2-1, with 11 nucleotides matching TRBD2. J gave up 6 bases and V 7 bases, and 11 bases lay outside the gene matches. The germline V gene encodes CDR1 SQVTM and CDR2 ANQGSEA. The CDR3 has 15 residues. As DNA, the CDR3 is TGCAGCGCCCTTCTTAGCGGGAGGGCCCCCAATGAGCAGTTCTTC. Translated, it gives CSALLSGRAPNEQFF.

Comment on this clonotype: Its ends do not fully match the called genes, so a read error is possible. The genes are TRBV4-1 and TRBJ1-2; 10 nucleotides line up with TRBD1. This CDR3 spans 19 amino acids. The germline V gene encodes CDR1 MGHRA and CDR2 YSYEKL. Written as DNA, the CDR3 is TGCGCCAGCAGCGAAGATGAGGGGTTTAAGACAGGGGGCGCGTATGGCTACACCTTC. Its protein product is CASSEDEGFKTGGAYGYTF.